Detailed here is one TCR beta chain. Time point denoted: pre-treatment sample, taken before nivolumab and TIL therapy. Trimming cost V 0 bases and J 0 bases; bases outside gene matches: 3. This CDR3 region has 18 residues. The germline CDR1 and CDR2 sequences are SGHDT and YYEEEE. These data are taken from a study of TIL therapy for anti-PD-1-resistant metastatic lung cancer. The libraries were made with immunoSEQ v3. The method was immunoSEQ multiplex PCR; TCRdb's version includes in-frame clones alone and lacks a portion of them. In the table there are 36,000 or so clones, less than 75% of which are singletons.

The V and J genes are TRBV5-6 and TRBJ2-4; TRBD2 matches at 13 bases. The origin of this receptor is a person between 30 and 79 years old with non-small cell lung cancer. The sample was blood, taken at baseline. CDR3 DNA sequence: TGTGCCAGCAGCTTGGGACTAGCGGGAGGACTAGCCAAAAACATTCAGTACTTC. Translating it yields CASSLGLAGGLAKNIQYF.